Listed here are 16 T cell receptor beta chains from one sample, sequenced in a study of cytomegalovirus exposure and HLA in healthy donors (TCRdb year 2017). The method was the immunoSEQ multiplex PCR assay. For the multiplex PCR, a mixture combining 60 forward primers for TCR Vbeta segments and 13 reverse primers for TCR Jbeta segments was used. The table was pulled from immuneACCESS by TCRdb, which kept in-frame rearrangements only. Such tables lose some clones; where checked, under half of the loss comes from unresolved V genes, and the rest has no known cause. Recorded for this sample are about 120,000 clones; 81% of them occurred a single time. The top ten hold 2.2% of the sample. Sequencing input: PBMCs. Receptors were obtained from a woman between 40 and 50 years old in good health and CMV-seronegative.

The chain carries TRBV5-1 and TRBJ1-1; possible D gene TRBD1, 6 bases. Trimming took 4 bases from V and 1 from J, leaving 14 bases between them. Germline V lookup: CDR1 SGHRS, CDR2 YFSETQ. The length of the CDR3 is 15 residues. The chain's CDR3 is CASSIPQQGNTEAFF. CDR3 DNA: TGCGCCAGCAGCATACCCCAACAGGGGAACACTGAAGCTTTCTTT.

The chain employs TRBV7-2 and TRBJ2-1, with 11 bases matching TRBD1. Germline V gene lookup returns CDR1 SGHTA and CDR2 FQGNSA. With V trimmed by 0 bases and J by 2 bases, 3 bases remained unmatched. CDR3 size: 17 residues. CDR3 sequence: CASSLARTGGPYNEQFF. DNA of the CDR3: TGTGCCAGCAGCTTAGCAAGGACAGGGGGCCCCTACAATGAGCAGTTCTTC. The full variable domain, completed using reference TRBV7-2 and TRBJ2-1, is GAGVSQSPSNKVTEKGKDVELRCDPISGHTALYWYRQSLGQGLEFLIYFQGNSAPDKSGLPSDRFSAERTGGSVSTLTIQRTQQEDSAVYLCASSLARTGGPYNEQFFGPGTRLTVL.

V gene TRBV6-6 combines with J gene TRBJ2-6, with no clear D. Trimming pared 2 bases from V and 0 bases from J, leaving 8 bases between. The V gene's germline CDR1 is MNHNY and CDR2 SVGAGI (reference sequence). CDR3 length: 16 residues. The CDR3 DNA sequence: TGTGCCAGCAGTTACATCGTCTTCTCTGGGGCCAACGTCCTGACTTTC. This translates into CASSYIVFSGANVLTF.

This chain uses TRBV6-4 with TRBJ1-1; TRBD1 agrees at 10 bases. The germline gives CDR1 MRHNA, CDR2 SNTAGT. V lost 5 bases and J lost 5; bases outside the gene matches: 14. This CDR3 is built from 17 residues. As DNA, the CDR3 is TGTGCCAGCAGTCCCCACCACAAGACAGGGGGCAGGACTGAAGCTTTCTTT. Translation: CASSPHHKTGGRTEAFF.

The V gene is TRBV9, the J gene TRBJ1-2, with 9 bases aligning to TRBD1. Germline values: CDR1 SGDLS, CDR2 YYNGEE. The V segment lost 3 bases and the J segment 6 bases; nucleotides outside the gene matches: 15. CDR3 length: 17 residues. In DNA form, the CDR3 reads TGTGCCAGCAGCGCCCGGGACAGGGCGAAGGTAGTCCATGGCTACACCTTC. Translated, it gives CASSARDRAKVVHGYTF.

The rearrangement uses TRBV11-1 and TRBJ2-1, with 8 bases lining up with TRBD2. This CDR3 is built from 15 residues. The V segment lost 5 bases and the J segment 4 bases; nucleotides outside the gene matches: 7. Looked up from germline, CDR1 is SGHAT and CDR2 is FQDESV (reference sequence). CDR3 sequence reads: CASSPPGLDYNEQFF. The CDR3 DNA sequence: TGTGCCAGCAGCCCACCGGGACTAGATTACAATGAGCAGTTCTTC.

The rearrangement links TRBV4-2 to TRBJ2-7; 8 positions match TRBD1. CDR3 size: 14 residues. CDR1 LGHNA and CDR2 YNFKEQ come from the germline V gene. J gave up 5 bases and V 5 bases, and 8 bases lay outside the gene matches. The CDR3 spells CASSSAQGAHEQYF. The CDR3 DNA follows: TGTGCCAGCAGCTCAGCCCAGGGGGCGCACGAGCAGTACTTC.

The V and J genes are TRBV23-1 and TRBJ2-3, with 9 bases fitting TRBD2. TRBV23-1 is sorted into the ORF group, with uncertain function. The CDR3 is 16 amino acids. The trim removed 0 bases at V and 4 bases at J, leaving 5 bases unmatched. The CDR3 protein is CASSQSLAGPPDTQYF. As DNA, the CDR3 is TGCGCCAGCAGTCAATCTCTAGCGGGGCCTCCAGATACGCAGTATTTT.

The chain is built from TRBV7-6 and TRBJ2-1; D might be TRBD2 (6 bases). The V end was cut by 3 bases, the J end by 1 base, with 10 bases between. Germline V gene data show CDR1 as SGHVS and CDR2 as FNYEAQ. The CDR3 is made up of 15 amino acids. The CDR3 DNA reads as TGTGCCAGCAGCTTCGAGCGGGTTTCCTACAATGAGCAGTTCTTC. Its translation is CASSFERVSYNEQFF.

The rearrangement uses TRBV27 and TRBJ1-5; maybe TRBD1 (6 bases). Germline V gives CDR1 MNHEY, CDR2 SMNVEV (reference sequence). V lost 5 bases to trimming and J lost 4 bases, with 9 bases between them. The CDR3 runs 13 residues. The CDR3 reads CASSRDINQPQHF. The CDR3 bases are TGTGCCAGCAGTCGGGACATAAATCAGCCCCAGCATTTT.

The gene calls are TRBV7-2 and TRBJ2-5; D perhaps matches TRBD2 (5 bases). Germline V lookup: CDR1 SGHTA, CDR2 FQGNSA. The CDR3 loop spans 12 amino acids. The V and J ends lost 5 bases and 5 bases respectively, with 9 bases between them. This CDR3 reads CASSRTSETQYF. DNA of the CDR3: TGTGCCAGCAGCAGGACTTCCGAGACCCAGTACTTC.

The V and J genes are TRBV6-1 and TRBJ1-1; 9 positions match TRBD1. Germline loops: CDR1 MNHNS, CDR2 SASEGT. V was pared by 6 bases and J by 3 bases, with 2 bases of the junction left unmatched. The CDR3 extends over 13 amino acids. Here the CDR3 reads CASRDRGHTEAFF. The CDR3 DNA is TGTGCCAGCAGGGACAGGGGTCACACTGAAGCTTTCTTT.

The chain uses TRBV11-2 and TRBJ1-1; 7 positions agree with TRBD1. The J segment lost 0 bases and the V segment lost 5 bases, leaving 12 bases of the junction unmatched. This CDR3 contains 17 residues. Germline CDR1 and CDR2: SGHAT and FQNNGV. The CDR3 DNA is TGTGCCAGCAGCACCTGGAGCCCAGGGGGAATGAACACTGAAGCTTTCTTT. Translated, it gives CASSTWSPGGMNTEAFF.

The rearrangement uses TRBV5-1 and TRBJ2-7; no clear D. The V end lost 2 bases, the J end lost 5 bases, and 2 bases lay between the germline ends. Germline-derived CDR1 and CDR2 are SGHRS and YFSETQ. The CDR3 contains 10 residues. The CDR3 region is CASSFDEQYF. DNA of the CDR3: TGCGCCAGCAGCTTCGACGAGCAGTACTTC.

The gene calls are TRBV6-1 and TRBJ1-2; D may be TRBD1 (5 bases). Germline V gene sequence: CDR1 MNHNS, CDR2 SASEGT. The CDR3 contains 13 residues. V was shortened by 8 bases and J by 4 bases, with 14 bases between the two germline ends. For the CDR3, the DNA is TGTGCCAGCGGGCCCCCAGGGCCCTATGGCTACACCTTC. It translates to CASGPPGPYGYTF.

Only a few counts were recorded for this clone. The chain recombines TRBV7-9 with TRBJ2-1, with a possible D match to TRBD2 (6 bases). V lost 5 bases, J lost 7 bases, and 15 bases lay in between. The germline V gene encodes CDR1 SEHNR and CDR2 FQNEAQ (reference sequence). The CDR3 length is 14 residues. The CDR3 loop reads CASSAGLGGNEQFF. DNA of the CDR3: TGTGCCAGCAGCGCGGGACTGGGCGGTAATGAGCAGTTCTTC.